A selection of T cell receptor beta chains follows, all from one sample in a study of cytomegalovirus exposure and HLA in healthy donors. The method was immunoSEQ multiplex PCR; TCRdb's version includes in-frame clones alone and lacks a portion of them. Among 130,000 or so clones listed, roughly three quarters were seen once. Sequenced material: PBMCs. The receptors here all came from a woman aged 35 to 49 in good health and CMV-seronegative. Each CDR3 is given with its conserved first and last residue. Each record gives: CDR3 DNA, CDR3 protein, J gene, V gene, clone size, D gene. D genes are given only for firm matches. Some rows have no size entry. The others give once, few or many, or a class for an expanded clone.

TGTGCCAGCAGTTCTGGCAGGCTCATTGACATTCAGTACTTC CASSSGRLIDIQYF TRBJ2-4 TRBV28 NA NA
TGCGCCAGCAGCCAAGGGAGTAATGAAAAACTGTTTTTT CASSQGSNEKLFF TRBJ1-4 TRBV4-1 NA NA
TGTGCCAGTAGTCAGGTAATGAACACTGAAGCTTTCTTT CASSQVMNTEAFF TRBJ1-1 TRBV19 NA NA
TGTGCCATCAGTGAGTCAGGACAGGGCTATGGCTACACCTTC CAISESGQGYGYTF TRBJ1-2 TRBV10-3 NA TRBD1
TGTGCCAGCACCCTCGAGCAGGGCGGCTATGGCTACACCTTC CASTLEQGGYGYTF TRBJ1-2 TRBV5-5 once NA
TGCAGCGCACGACAGGGGTCTGAAGCTTTCTTT CSARQGSEAFF TRBJ1-1 TRBV29-1 NA TRBD1
TGTGCCAGCAGTGAATTACTTTTCGGGTCACCCCTCCACTTT CASSELLFGSPLHF TRBJ1-6 TRBV6-1 NA NA
TGCGCCAGCAGCCCCACACCCAACACTGAAGCTTTCTTT CASSPTPNTEAFF TRBJ1-1 TRBV4-1 NA NA
TGCGCCAGCGCCCGGGACAGTTTTATCGGGGAGCTGTTTTTT CASARDSFIGELFF TRBJ2-2 TRBV4-3 few TRBD1
TGTGCCAGCAGTTTTCGCAATGAGCAGTTCTTC CASSFRNEQFF TRBJ2-1 TRBV28 NA NA
TGTGCCAGTAGTCTTCACAGGGTGGGAGGCTACACCTTC CASSLHRVGGYTF TRBJ1-2 TRBV19 NA NA
TGTGCCCTGGGGGCAGGAAACACCATATATTTT CALGAGNTIYF TRBJ1-3 TRBV28 NA NA
TGTGCCAGCAGTTTCTCCAGGATCTACGAGCAGTACTTC CASSFSRIYEQYF TRBJ2-7 TRBV28 NA NA
TGTGCCAGTAGTGATCCGGGACAGGGGGCGCGTGACGAGCAGTACTTC CASSDPGQGARDEQYF TRBJ2-7 TRBV19 NA TRBD1
TGTGCCAGCAGCTTACCCTCTCCTTTCGGAGGGATCGGCTACACCTTC CASSLPSPFGGIGYTF TRBJ1-2 TRBV5-6 few NA
TGTGCCTGGAACCTGGACACAGCGGAAGCTTTCTTT CAWNLDTAEAFF TRBJ1-1 TRBV30 NA NA
TGCGCCAGCAGTGAGCCTGGACAGGCCTTCTACGAGCAGTACTTC CASSEPGQAFYEQYF TRBJ2-7 TRBV10-2 once TRBD1
TGCAGCGTTGGCGGGGGGCCGAACACTGAAGCTTTCTTT CSVGGGPNTEAFF TRBJ1-1 TRBV29-1 NA NA
TGCGCCAGCGAGGCGGGGGGGAACACCGGGGAGCTGTTTTTT CASEAGGNTGELFF TRBJ2-2 TRBV5-1 NA TRBD2
TGTGCCGCCTCCCCGGGGGGCTATGGCTACACCTTC CAASPGGYGYTF TRBJ1-2 TRBV19 NA NA
TGTGCTAGTGGTACAGGGACAGGGTTAGGGACTGAAGCTTTCTTT CASGTGTGLGTEAFF TRBJ1-1 TRBV12-5 few TRBD1
TGTGTCAGCAGCTCGAGGAGGGTTTCGCCAAGAGAGACCCAGTACTTC CVSSSRRVSPRETQYF TRBJ2-5 TRBV7-9 NA NA
TGTGCCAGCAGTGAAAACCGACAGTACGAGCAGTACTTC CASSENRQYEQYF TRBJ2-7 TRBV6-1 NA NA
TGTGCCAGTAGTAGGACTAGCGGTGGGCGGCCCTACGAGCAGTACTTC CASSRTSGGRPYEQYF TRBJ2-7 TRBV19 once TRBD2
TGCAGCGTTGAACCGGGACAGAACCCTGATGGCTACACCTTC CSVEPGQNPDGYTF TRBJ1-2 TRBV29-1 NA TRBD1
TGCGCCAGCAGCCAAGCGGAGGGGACCCAGTACTTC CASSQAEGTQYF TRBJ2-5 TRBV4-1 NA NA
TGTGCCATCAGTGAGGGAGGCGGTTCCAAAAACATTCAGTACTTC CAISEGGGSKNIQYF TRBJ2-4 TRBV10-3 NA NA
TGTGCCAGCAGTTCCGCAACAGGGGCTGGCACTGAAGCTTTCTTT CASSSATGAGTEAFF TRBJ1-1 TRBV27 NA TRBD1
TGTGCCAGCAGTTTGTGGACAGGGGGTAACTATGGCTACACCTTC CASSLWTGGNYGYTF TRBJ1-2 TRBV28 NA TRBD1
TGTGCCACCAGCAGATACTTAGGGACAGAGAACACCGGGGAGCTGTTTTTT CATSRYLGTENTGELFF TRBJ2-2 TRBV15 NA TRBD1
TGCGCCAGCAGCCAAATGCCAGCGGGGGGCTCAACGAACACCGGGGAGCTGTTTTTT CASSQMPAGGSTNTGELFF TRBJ2-2 TRBV4-1 NA TRBD2
TGTGCCACCAGCAGAGCACCCCGGGACAGCTACGAGCAGTACTTC CATSRAPRDSYEQYF TRBJ2-7 TRBV15 NA TRBD1
TGTGCCAGCAGCTACAAAGAGACCCAGTACTTC CASSYKETQYF TRBJ2-5 TRBV7-2 NA NA
TGTGCCAGCTCCAGGCGGGACGGCGAAGCTTTCTTT CASSRRDGEAFF TRBJ1-1 TRBV27 once NA
TGTGCCTGGGGAGGGACAGGGGTAGTTCAGTACTTC CAWGGTGVVQYF TRBJ2-4 TRBV30 NA TRBD1
TGCGCCAGCAGCCGGACGAACCTAGCGGGGGACCTTCTCACAGATACGCAGTATTTT CASSRTNLAGDLLTDTQYF TRBJ2-3 TRBV4-3 NA TRBD2
TGTGCCAGCAGCCGACAGGGTTTCTTGGGTAGGCCCCAGCATTTT CASSRQGFLGRPQHF TRBJ1-5 TRBV28 NA TRBD1
TGTGCCAGCAGCTCCTCCTCCAAGAGGACTGGCAATCTCTACACCTTC CASSSSSKRTGNLYTF TRBJ1-2 TRBV27 NA NA
TGTGCCAGCAGTATCCTCCTCGGACAGGGGCAATTC CASSILLGQGQF TRBJ1-2 TRBV28 NA TRBD1
TGTGCCAGCAGCCCGACCCCGGACATTCCCTACGAGCAGTACTTC CASSPTPDIPYEQYF TRBJ2-7 TRBV9 NA NA
TGTGCCAGCAGCTTACAACAGGGCTACACCGGGGAGCTGTTTTTT CASSLQQGYTGELFF TRBJ2-2 TRBV7-2 NA NA
TGTGCCAGCAGTCCCCTGTGGACGACAGGGTTAATGAGTGGCTACGAGCAGTACTTC CASSPLWTTGLMSGYEQYF TRBJ2-7 TRBV27 once TRBD1
TGTGCCAGCAGCTTAGCACAGGGGGCCAATTCACCCCTCCACTTT CASSLAQGANSPLHF TRBJ1-6 TRBV7-2 NA TRBD1
TGTGCCAGCAGTTTTAATTCCCGACAGGGGGCTAAAGAGCAGTACTTC CASSFNSRQGAKEQYF TRBJ2-7 TRBV6-5 NA TRBD1
TGCGCCAGCAGCCAATTGCGACAGACTGTTGAAGCTTTCTTT CASSQLRQTVEAFF TRBJ1-1 TRBV4-3 few NA